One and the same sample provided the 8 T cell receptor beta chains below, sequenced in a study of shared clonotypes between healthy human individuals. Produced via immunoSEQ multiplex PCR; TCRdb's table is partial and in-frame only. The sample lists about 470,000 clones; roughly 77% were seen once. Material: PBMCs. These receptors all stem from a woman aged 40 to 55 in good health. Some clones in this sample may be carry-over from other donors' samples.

CDR3 in DNA: TGTGCCAGCGGGACCCTGAACACTGAAGCTTTCTTT. Translation: CASGTLNTEAFF. V is TRBV28 and J is TRBJ1-1, with D possibly TRBD1 on 5 matching bases. CDR3 size: 12 residues. The germline V gene encodes CDR1 MDHEN and CDR2 SYDVKM. V was trimmed by 8 bases and J by 0 bases, leaving 7 bases between them.

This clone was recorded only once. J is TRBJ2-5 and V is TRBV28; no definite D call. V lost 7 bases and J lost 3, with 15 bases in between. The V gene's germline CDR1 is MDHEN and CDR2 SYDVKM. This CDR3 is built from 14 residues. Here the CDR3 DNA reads TGTGCCAGCACCGGTAGAGGCGGCGAAGAGACCCAGTACTTC. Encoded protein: CASTGRGGEETQYF. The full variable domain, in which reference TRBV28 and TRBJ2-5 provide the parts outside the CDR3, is DVKVTQSSRYLVKRTGEKVFLECVQDMDHENMFWYRQDPGLGLRLIYFSYDVKMKEKGDIPEGYSVSREKKERFSLILESASTNQTSMYLCASTGRGGEETQYFGPGTRLLVL.

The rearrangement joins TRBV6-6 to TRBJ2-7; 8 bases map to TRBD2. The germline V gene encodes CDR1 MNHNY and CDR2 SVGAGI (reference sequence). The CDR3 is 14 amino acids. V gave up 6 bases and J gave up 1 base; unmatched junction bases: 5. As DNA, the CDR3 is TGTGCCAGCAGCCCTAGCGGGCGGTCCTACGAGCAGTACTTC. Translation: CASSPSGRSYEQYF.

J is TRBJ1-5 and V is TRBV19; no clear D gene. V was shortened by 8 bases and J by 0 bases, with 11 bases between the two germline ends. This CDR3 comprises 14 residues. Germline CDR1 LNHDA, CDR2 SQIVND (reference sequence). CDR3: CASELWGSNQPQHF. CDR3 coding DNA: TGTGCCAGTGAACTCTGGGGTAGCAATCAGCCCCAGCATTTT.

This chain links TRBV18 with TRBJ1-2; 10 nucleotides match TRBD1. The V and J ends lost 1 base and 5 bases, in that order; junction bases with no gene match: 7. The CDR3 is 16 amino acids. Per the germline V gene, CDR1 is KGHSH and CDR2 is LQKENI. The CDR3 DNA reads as TGTGCCAGCTCACCACTTGGACAGGGGGTAGGGTATGGCTACACCTTC. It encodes CASSPLGQGVGYGYTF.

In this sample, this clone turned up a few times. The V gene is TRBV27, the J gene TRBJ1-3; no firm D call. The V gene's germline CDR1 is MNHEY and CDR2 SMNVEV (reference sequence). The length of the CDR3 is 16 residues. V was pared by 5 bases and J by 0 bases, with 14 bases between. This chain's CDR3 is CASSPRTGSSGNTIYF. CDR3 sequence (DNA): TGTGCCAGCAGTCCTCGGACGGGAAGCTCTGGAAACACCATATATTTT.

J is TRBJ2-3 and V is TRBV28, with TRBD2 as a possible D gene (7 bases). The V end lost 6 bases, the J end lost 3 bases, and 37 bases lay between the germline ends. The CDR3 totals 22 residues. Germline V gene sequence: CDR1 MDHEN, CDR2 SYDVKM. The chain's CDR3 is CASRMRVVAGDWWEGQTDTQYF. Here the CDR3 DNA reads TGTGCCAGCAGGATGAGGGTCGTGGCAGGGGACTGGTGGGAGGGCCAGACAGATACGCAGTATTTT.

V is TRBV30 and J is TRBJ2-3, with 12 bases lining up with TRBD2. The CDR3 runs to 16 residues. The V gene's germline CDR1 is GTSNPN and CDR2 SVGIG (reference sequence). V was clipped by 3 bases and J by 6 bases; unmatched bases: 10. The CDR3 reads CAWSAPPSGRADTQYF. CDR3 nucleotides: TGTGCCTGGAGCGCCCCCCCTAGCGGGAGGGCTGATACGCAGTATTTT.